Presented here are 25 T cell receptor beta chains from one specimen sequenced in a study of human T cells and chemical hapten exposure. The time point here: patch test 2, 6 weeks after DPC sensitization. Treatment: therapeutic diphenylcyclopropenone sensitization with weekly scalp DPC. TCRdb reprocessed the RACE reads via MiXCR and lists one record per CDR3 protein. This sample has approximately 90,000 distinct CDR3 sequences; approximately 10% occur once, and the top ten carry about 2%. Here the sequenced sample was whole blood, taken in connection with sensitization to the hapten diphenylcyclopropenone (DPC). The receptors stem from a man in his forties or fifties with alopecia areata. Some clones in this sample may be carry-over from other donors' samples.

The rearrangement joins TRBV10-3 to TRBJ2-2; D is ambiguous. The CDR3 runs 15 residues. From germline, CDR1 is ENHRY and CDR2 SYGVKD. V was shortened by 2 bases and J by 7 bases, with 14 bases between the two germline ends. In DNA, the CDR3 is TGTGCCATCAGTGAGCCCGAGACGGGCGGCGGGGAGCTGTTTTTT. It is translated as CAISEPETGGGELFF.

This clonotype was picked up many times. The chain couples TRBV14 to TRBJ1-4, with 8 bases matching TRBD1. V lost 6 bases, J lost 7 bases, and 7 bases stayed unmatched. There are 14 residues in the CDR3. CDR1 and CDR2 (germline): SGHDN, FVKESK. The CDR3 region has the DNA TGTGCCAGCAGATTTCGACAGGGGAGTGAAAAACTGTTTTTT. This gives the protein CASRFRQGSEKLFF. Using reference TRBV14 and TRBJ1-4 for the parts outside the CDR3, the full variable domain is EAGVTQFPSHSVIEKGQTVTLRCDPISGHDNLYWYRRVMGKEIKFLLHFVKESKQDESGMPNNRFLAERTGGTYSTLKVQPAELEDSGVYFCASRFRQGSEKLFFGSGTQLSVL.

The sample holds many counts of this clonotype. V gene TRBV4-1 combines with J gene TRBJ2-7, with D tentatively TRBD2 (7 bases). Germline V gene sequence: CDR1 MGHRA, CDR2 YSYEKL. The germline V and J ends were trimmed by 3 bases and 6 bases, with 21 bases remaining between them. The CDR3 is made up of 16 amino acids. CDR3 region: CASSQGRLARGGEQYV. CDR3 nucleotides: TGCGCCAGCAGCCAGGGACGACTAGCCCGAGGGGGCGAGCAGTACGTC.

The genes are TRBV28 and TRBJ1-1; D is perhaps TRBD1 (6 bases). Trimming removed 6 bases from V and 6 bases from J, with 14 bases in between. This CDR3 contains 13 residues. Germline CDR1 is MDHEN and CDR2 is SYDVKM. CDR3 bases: TGTGCCAGCAGACGTACGACAGGCTCTGAAGCTTTCTTT. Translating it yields CASRRTTGSEAFF.

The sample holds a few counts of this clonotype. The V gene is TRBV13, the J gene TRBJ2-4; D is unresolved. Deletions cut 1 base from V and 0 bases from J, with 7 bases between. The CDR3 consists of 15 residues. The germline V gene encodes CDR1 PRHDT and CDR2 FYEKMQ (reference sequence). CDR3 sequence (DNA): TGTGCCAGCAGCTTAGCACGGAGAGCCAAAAACATTCAGTACTTC. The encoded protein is CASSLARRAKNIQYF.

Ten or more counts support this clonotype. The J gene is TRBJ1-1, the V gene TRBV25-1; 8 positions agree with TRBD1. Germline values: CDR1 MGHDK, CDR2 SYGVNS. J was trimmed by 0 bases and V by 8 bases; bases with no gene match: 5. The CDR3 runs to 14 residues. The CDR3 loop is CASRHRGMNTEAFF. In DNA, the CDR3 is TGTGCCAGCCGACACAGGGGGATGAACACTGAAGCTTTCTTT.

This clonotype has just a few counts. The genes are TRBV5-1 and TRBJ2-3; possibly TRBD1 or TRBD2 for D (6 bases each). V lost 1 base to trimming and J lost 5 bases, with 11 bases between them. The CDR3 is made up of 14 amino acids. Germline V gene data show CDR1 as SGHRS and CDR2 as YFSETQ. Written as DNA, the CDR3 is TGCGCCAGCAGCTTGATGGAGGGGGAAGATACGCAGTATTTT. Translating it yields CASSLMEGEDTQYF.

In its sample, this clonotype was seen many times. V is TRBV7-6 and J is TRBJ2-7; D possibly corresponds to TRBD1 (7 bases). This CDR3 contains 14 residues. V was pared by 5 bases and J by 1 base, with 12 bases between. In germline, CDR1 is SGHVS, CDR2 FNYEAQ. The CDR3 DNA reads TGTGCCAGCAGCCTACAGGGGAGGTCCTACGAGCAGTACTTC. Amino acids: CASSLQGRSYEQYF.

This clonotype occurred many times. CDR3 amino acids: CASSHYLGAEKLFF. The CDR3 DNA sequence: TGCGCCAGCAGCCATTACTTAGGGGCAGAAAAACTGTTTTTT. The chain uses TRBV4-1 and TRBJ1-4, with a possible D match to TRBD1 (5 bases). The germline V and J ends were trimmed by 3 bases and 8 bases, with 13 bases remaining between them. Germline V gene sequence: CDR1 MGHRA, CDR2 YSYEKL. This CDR3 is 14 amino acids long.

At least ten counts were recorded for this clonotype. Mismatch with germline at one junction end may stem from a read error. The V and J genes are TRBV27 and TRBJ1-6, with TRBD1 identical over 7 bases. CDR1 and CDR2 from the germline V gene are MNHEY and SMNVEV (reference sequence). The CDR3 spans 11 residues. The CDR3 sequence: CASSLRLQGSF. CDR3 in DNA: TGTGCCAGCAGCCTAAGGCTACAGGGGTCCTTT.

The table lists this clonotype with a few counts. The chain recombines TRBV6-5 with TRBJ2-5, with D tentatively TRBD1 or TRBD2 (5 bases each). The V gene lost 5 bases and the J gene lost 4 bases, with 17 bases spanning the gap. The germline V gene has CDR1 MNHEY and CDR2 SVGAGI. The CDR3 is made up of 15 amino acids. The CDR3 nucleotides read TGTGCCAGCAGTCCCACCGGGACCTCGGCAGAGACCCAGTACTTC. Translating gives CASSPTGTSAETQYF.

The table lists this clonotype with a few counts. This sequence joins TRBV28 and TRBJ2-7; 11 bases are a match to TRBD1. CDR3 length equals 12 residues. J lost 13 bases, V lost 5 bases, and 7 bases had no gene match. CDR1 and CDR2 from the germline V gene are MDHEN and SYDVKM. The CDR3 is CASSKDRGRVYV. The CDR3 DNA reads TGTGCCAGCAGTAAGGACAGGGGGCGCGTTTACGTC.

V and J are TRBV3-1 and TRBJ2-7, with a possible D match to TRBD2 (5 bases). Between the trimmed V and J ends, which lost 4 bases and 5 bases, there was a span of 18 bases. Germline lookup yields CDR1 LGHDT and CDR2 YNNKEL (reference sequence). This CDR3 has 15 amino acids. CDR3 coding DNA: TGTGCCAGCAGCCGGTCGGCCCCCCGGGGTGACGAGCAGTACTTC. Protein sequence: CASSRSAPRGDEQYF.

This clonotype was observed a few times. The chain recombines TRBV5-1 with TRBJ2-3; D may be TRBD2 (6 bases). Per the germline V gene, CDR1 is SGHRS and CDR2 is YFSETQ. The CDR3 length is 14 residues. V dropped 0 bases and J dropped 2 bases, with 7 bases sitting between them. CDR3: CASSLVRDTDTQYF. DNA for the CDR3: TGCGCCAGCAGCTTGGTGCGGGACACAGATACGCAGTATTTT. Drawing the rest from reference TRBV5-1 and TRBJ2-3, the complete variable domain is KAGVTQTPRYLIKTRGQQVTLSCSPISGHRSVSWYQQTPGQGLQFLFEYFSETQRNKGNFPGRFSGRQFSNSRSEMNVSTLELGDSALYLCASSLVRDTDTQYFGPGTRLTVL.

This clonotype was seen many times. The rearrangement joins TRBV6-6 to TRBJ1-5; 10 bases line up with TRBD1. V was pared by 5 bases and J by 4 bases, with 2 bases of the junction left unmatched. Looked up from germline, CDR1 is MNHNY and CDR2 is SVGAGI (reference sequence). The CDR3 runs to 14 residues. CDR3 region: CASSRDRGNQPQHF. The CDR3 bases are TGTGCCAGCAGTAGGGACAGGGGAAATCAGCCCCAGCATTTT.

The CDR3 DNA reads TGTGCCAGCTCACCATTAGGGCAGGGGGGCACTGAAGCTTTCTTT. It yields the protein CASSPLGQGGTEAFF. The rearrangement uses TRBV18 and TRBJ1-1, with 7 nucleotides matching TRBD1. The germline V gene has CDR1 KGHSH and CDR2 LQKENI. The CDR3 runs to 15 residues. V lost 2 bases, J lost 4 bases, and 7 bases stayed unmatched.

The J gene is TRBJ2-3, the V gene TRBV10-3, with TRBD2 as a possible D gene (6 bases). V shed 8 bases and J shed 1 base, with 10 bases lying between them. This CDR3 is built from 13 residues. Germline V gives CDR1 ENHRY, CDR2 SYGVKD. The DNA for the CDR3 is TGTGCCATCTCGTCTAGCGGCACAGATACGCAGTATTTT. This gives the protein CAISSSGTDTQYF.

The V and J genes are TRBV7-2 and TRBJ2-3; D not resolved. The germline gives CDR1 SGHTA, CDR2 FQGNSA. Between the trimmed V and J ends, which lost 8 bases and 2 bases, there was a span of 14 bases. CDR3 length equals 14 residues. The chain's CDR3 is CASLIGLITDTQYF. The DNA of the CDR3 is TGTGCCAGCCTAATTGGGCTTATCACAGATACGCAGTATTTT.

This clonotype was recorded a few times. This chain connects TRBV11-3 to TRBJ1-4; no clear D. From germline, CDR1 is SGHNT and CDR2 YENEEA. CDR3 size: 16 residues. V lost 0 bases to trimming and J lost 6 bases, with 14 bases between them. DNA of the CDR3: TGTGCCAGCAGCTTAGATAATGGAGAGCCCGATGAAAAACTGTTTTTT. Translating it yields CASSLDNGEPDEKLFF.

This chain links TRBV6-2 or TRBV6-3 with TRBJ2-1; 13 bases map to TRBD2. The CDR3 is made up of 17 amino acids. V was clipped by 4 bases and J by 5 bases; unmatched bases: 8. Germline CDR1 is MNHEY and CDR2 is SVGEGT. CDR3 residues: CASSSWTSGSFNNEQFF. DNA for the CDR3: TGTGCCAGCAGTTCCTGGACTAGCGGGAGCTTCAACAATGAGCAGTTCTTC.

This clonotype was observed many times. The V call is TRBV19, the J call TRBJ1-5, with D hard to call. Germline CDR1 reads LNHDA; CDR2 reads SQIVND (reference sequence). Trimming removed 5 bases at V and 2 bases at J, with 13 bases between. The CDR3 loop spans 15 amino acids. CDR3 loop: CASSDQAQGNQPQHF. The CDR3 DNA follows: TGTGCCAGTAGTGATCAGGCGCAAGGCAATCAGCCCCAGCATTTT.

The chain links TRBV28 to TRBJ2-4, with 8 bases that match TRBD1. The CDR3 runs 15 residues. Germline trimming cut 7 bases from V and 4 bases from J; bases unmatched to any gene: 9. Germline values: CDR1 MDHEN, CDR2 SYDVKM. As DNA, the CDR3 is TGTGCCAGCAACTCCCTACAGGGGGGAAAAAACATTCAGTACTTC. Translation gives CASNSLQGGKNIQYF. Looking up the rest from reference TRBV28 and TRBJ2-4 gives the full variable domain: DVKVTQSSRYLVKRTGEKVFLECVQDMDHENMFWYRQDPGLGLRLIYFSYDVKMKEKGDIPEGYSVSREKKERFSLILESASTNQTSMYLCASNSLQGGKNIQYFGAGTRLSVL.

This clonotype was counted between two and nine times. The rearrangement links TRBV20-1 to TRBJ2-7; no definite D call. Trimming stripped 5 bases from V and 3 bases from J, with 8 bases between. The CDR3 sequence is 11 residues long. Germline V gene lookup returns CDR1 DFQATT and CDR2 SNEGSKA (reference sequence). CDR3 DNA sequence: TGCAGTGCTCCGAGGAACTACGAGCAGTACTTC. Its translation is CSAPRNYEQYF.

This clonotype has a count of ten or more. The CDR3 nucleotides read TGTGCCAGCTCACCAGGGACAGGGGGCAATCAGCCCCAGCATTTT. Amino acid sequence: CASSPGTGGNQPQHF. The rearrangement uses TRBV18 and TRBJ1-5; 10 nucleotides agree with TRBD1. CDR3 length equals 15 residues. CDR1 KGHSH and CDR2 LQKENI come from the germline V gene. After removal of 2 bases from V and 2 bases from J, the junction contained 0 bases not matched to a gene.

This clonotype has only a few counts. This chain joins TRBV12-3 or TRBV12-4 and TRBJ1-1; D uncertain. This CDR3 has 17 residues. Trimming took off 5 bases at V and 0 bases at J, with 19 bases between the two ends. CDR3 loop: CASSLYPPAALNTEAFF. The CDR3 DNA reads TGTGCCAGCAGTCTTTACCCTCCGGCAGCCTTGAACACTGAAGCTTTCTTT.